This T cell receptor beta chain was recorded in a study of beta chain features in type 1 diabetes. Study-level information: On cell yields, gender and age, patients and healthy donors were similar.

The study, taken as a whole, reports: When Type 1 diabetes patients were examined, their TCRB CDR3s proved moderately but significantly shorter in all four CD4+ subsets.

Germline CDR1 SEHNR, CDR2 FQNEAQ (reference sequence). The CDR3 extends over 8 residues, inclusive of both ends. To note about this clone: Its antigen is currently unknown. The conserved closing phenylalanine or tryptophan is absent in this CDR3, likely reflecting a read error. The DNA is left out, because the CDR3 cannot be placed on it with certainty; the CDR3 is given as TCRdb lists it.

Sorting based on CD45RO/CCR7/CD25/CD127/CD95/CD27 separated CD4+ naive, central memory, regulatory and stem cell-like memory cells. Every isolated RNA sample was fully reverse transcribed, so sequencing captured expressed TCRB transcripts. Reads from naive, central memory and regulatory T cell samples averaged around 3.5 million. Repertoires were generated with immunoSEQ multiplex PCR, while TCRdb's copy carries only in-frame clones and drops some. This table holds a few hundred thousand clones, 24% found once. The specimen sequenced was naive CD4+ T cells from blood. This chain connects TRBV7-9 to TRBJ2-3; the D call in the table, TRBD2, was not verified against the DNA. This receptor was taken from a woman under 40 with type 1 diabetes. CDR3 sequence reads: CASSLSPT.